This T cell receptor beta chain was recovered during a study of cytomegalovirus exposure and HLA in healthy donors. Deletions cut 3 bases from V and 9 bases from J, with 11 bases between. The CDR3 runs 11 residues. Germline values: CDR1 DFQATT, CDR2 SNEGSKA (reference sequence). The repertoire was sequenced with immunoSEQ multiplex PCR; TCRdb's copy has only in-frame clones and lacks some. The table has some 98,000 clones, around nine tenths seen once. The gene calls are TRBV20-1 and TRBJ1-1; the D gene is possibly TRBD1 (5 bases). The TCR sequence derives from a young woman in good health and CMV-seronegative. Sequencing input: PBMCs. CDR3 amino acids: CSASQGLKAFF. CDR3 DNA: TGCAGTGCTAGCCAGGGACTCAAAGCTTTCTTT.